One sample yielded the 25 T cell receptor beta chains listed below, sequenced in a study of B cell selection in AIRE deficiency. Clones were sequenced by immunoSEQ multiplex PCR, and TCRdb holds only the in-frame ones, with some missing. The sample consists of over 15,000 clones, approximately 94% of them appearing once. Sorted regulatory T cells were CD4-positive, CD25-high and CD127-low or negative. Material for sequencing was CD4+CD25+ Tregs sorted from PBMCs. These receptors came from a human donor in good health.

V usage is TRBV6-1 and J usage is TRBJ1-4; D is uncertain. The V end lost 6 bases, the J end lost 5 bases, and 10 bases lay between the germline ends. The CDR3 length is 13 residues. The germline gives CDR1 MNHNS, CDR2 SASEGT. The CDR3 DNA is TGTGCCAGCAGGGGGATAGGGAATGAAAAACTGTTTTTT. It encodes CASRGIGNEKLFF.

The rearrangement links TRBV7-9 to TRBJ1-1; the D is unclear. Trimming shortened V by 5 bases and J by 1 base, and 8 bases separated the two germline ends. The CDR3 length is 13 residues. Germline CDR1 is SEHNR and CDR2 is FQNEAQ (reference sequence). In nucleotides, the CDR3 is TGTGCCAGCAGCGCTAATACGAACACTGAAGCTTTCTTT. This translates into CASSANTNTEAFF. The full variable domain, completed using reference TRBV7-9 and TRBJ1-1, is DTGVSQNPRHKITKRGQNVTFRCDPISEHNRLYWYRQTLGQGPEFLTYFQNEAQLEKSRLLSDRFSAERPKGSFSTLEIQRTEQGDSAMYLCASSANTNTEAFFGQGTRLTVV.

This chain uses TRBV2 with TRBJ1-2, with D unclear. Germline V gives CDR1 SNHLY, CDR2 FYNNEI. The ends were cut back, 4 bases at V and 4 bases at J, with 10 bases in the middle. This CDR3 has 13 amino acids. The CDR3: CASSGDSFYGYTF. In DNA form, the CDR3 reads TGTGCCAGCAGTGGGGATTCCTTCTATGGCTACACCTTC.

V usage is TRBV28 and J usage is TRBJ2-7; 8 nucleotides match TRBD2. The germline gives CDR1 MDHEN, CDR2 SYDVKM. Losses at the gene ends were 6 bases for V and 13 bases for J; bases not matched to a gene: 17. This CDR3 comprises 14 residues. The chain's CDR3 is CASSRPPLAGVHYF. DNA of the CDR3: TGTGCCAGCAGCCGACCCCCCCTAGCGGGTGTACATTACTTC.

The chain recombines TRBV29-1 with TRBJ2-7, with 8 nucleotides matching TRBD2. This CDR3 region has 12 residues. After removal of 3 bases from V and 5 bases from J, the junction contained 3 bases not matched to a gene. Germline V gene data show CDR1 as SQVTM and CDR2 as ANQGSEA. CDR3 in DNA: TGCAGCGTTGACGGGACTAGTGACGAGCAGTACTTC. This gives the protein CSVDGTSDEQYF.

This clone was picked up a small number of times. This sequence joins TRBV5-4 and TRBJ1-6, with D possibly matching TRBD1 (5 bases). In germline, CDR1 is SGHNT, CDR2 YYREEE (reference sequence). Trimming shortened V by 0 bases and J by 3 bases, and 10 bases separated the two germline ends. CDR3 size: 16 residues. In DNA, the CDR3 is TGTGCCAGCAGCTTGGGGGGACCGAACTATAATTCACCCCTCCACTTT. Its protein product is CASSLGGPNYNSPLHF.

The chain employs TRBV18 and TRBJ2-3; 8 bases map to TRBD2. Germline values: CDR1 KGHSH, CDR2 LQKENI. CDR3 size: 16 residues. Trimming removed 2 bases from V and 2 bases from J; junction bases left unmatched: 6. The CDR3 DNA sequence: TGTGCCAGCTCACCATCCGGGACTAGGTCCACAGATACGCAGTATTTT. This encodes CASSPSGTRSTDTQYF.

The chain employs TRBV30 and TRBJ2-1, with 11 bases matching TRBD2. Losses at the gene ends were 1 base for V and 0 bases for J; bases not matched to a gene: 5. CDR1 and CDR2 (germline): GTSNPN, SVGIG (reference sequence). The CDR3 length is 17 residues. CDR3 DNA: TGTGCCTGGAGTGCGGCTAGCGGGAGGCCCTCCTACAATGAGCAGTTCTTC. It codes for CAWSAASGRPSYNEQFF.

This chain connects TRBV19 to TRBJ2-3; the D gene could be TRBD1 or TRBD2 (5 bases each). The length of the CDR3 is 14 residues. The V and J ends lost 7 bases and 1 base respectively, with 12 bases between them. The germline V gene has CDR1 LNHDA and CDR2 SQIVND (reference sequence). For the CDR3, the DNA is TGTGCCAGTAAACCGGGACGCGGCACAGATACGCAGTATTTT. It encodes CASKPGRGTDTQYF.

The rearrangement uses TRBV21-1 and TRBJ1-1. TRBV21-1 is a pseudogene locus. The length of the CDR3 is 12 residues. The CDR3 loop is CASTLPEAEAFF. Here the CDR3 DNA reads TGTGCCAGCACCCTTCCGGAGGCTGAAGCTTTCTTT.

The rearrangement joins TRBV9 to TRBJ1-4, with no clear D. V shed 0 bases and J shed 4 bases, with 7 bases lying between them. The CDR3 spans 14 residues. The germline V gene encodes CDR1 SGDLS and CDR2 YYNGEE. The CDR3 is CASSVAGNNEKLFF. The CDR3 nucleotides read TGTGCCAGCAGCGTAGCTGGGAATAATGAAAAACTGTTTTTT.

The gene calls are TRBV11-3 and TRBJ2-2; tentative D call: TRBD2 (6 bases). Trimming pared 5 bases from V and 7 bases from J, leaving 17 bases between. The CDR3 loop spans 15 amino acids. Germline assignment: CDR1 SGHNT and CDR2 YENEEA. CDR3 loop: CASSPNWGGDGELFF. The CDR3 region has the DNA TGTGCCAGCAGCCCCAACTGGGGAGGAGACGGGGAGCTGTTTTTT.

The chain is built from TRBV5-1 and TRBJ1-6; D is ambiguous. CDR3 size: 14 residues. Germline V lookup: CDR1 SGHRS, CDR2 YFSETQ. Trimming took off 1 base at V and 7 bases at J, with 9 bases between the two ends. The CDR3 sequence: CASSLYGQNSPLHF. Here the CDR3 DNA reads TGCGCCAGCAGCTTGTACGGTCAAAATTCACCCCTCCACTTT.

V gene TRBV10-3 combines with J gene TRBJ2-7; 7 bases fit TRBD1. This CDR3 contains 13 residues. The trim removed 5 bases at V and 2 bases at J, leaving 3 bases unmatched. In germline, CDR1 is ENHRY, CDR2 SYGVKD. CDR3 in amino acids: CAISRDSTYEQYF. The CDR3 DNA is TGTGCCATCAGTCGGGACAGCACCTACGAGCAGTACTTC.

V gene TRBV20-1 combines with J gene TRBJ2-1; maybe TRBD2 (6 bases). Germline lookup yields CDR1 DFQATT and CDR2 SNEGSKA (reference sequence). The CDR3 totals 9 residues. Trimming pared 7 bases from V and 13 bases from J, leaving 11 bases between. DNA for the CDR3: TGCAGTGTGGGGCGGGACCAGTTCTTC. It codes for CSVGRDQFF.

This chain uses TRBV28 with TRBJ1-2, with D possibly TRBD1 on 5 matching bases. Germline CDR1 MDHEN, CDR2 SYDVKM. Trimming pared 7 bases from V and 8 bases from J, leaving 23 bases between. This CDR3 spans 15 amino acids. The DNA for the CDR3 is TGTGCCAGCACTGAACCGGGACGTCGGGCACGGGGCTACACCTTC. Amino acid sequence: CASTEPGRRARGYTF.

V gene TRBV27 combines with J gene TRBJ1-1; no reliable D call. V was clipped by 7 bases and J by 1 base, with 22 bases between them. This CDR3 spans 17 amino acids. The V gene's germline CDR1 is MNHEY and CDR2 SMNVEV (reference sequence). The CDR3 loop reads CASTPVSVSKSNTEAFF. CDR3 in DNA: TGTGCCAGCACCCCAGTATCCGTGTCAAAATCGAACACTGAAGCTTTCTTT.

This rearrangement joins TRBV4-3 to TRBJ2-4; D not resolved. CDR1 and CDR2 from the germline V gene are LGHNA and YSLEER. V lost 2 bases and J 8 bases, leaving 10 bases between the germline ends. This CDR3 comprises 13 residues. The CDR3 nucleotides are TGCGCCAGCAGCCAAAGTCCGTGGCACATTCAGTACTTC. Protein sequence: CASSQSPWHIQYF.

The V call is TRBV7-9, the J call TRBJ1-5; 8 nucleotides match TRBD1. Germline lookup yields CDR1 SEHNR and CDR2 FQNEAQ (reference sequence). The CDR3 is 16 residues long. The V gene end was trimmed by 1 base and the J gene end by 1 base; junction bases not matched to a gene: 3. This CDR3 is CASSLGTGLSNQPQHF. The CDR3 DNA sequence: TGTGCCAGCAGCTTAGGGACAGGGTTAAGCAATCAGCCCCAGCATTTT.

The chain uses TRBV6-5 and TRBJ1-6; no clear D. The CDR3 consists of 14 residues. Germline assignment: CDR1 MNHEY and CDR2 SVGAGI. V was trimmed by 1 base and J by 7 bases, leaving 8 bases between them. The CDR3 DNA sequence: TGTGCCAGCAGTTACTGGACGGGAAATTCACCCCTCCACTTT. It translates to CASSYWTGNSPLHF.

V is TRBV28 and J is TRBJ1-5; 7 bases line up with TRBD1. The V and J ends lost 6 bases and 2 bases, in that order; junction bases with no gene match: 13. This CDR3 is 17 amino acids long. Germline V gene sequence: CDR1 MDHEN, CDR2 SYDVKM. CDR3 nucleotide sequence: TGTGCCAGCAGCCCTTTTCAGGGGGTGGAGGGCAATCAGCCCCAGCATTTT. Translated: CASSPFQGVEGNQPQHF. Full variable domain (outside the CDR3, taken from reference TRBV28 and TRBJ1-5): DVKVTQSSRYLVKRTGEKVFLECVQDMDHENMFWYRQDPGLGLRLIYFSYDVKMKEKGDIPEGYSVSREKKERFSLILESASTNQTSMYLCASSPFQGVEGNQPQHFGDGTRLSIL.

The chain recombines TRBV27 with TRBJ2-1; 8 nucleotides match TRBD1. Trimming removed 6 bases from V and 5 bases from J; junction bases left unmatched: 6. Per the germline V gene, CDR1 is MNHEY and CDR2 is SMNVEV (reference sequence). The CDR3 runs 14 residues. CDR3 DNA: TGTGCCAGCAGAAGGACAGGGATAAACAATGAGCAGTTCTTC. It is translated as CASRRTGINNEQFF.

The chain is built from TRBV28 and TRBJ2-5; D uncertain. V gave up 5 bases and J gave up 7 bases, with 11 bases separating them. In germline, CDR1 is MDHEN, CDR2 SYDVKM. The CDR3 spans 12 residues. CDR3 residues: CASSPWLLTQYF. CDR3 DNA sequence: TGTGCCAGCAGTCCCTGGCTTTTGACCCAGTACTTC.

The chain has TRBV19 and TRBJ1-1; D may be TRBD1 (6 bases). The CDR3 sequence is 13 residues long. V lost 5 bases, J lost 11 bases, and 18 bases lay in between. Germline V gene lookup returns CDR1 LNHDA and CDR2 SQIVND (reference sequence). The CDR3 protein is CASSFQTGSRAFF. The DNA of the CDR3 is TGTGCCAGTAGTTTCCAGACAGGCTCGAGGGCTTTCTTT.

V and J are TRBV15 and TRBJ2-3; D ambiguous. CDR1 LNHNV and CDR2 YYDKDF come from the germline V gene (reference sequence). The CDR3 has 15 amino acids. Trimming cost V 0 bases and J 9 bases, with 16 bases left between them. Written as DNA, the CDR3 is TGTGCCACCAGCAGAGACCCTAACAGCCCGAGGACGCAGTATTTT. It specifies CATSRDPNSPRTQYF.